This TCR beta chain stems from a study of cytomegalovirus exposure and HLA in healthy donors. 60 Vbeta and 13 Jbeta primers were used in PCR. Using immunoSEQ multiplex PCR, the repertoire was profiled, and TCRdb retains in-frame clones only, with some absent. The data contain 130,000 or so clones, about 80% of them seen just once; the ten biggest clones take up over 1.5%. The specimen was PBMCs. The source of this sequence is a man aged 40-55 years in good health and CMV-seronegative.

In DNA, the CDR3 is TGTGCCAGTACCTACTCCTACGAGCAGTACTTC. Its protein product is CASTYSYEQYF. J is TRBJ2-7 and V is TRBV2; no clear D gene. V lost 9 bases and J 0 bases, leaving 6 bases between the germline ends. This CDR3 spans 11 amino acids. Germline V gives CDR1 SNHLY, CDR2 FYNNEI.